The clone carrying this T cell receptor beta chain has a count of ten or more. As yet, its antigen is unknown. This specimen belongs to a study of early T cells in non-severe SARS-CoV-2 infection. Across the whole study: Sequenced material consisted of bulk RNA (from unsorted whole blood), and chains were unpaired.

Researchers attached unique molecular identifiers to individual cDNA molecules. Using its own MiXCR run on the 5' RACE reads, TCRdb lists one record per CDR3 protein. The top ten clones hold approximately 5.9% of a sample with 70,000 or so distinct CDR3 sequences, roughly a tenth of them seen once. Trimming left V 5 bases short and J 13 bases short, with 18 bases between. The CDR3 runs to 12 residues. The germline V gene encodes CDR1 SEHNR and CDR2 FQNEAQ (reference sequence). Whole-study results and caveats: Matching with VDJdb favored anti-spike CD8 responses (missing private and CD4 specificities).

This chain links TRBV7-9 with TRBJ2-7, with D unclear. Sequencing was performed on whole blood. This receptor was taken from an adult who was a healthcare worker with PCR-confirmed SARS-CoV-2 infection or an uninfected control (not recorded which). The CDR3 region is CASSKELGFVYF. The CDR3 DNA reads TGTGCCAGCAGCAAAGAGCTCGGCTTTGTATACTTC. Using reference TRBV7-9 and TRBJ2-7 for the parts outside the CDR3, the full variable domain is DTGVSQNPRHKITKRGQNVTFRCDPISEHNRLYWYRQTLGQGPEFLTYFQNEAQLEKSRLLSDRFSAERPKGSFSTLEIQRTEQGDSAMYLCASSKELGFVYFGPGTRLTVT.